This T cell receptor beta chain came from a study of vaccination effects on CD4 cells after COVID-19. Findings of the study overall: Whether induced by infection or by vaccine, clones showed marked clonal contraction late after vaccination.

Sequencing used immunoSEQ multiplex PCR; TCRdb keeps in-frame clones, though not all of them. The sample has some 23,000 clones; around 76% are singletons. In this sample, this clone turned up a few times. Its cognate antigen is unknown. CD4+ T cells specific for antigen were expanded with viral peptide pools by the ViraFEST assay before sequencing. CD4+ T cell isolation took place after approximately ten days of culture. Of the BNT162b2 and mRNA-1273 vaccines, participants received two doses of one or the other. V lost 6 bases, J lost 5 bases, and 18 bases lay in between. The length of the CDR3 is 15 residues. CDR1 is SNHLY and CDR2 is FYNNEI in the germline V gene.

The chain combines TRBV2 with TRBJ2-3; tentatively, D is TRBD1 (6 bases). This sequence was found in a human donor who received a COVID-19 vaccine. The source material was CD4+ T cells from PBMCs cultured with HCoV-229E spike peptides, sampled after COVID-19 vaccination. CDR3 region: CASSNQGRSGDTQYF. As DNA, the CDR3 is TGTGCCAGCAGCAATCAGGGGCGGTCTGGAGATACGCAGTATTTT.